The T cell receptor (beta chain) described here comes from a study of cytomegalovirus exposure and HLA in healthy donors. Primers: 60 Vbeta forward and 13 Jbeta reverse. The protocol was immunoSEQ multiplex PCR, while the TCRdb copy is restricted to in-frame clones and leaves out a portion. Of 35,000 to 55,000 clones in the sample, 50% to 75% are singletons; the top ten hold about 8.7%. Study-level findings and limits: A later analysis linked some 17,000 TCR beta sequences to HLA alleles at 0.05 false discovery rate. Later, an analysis showed that TCR beta chains associated with HLA were more clonally expanded than others that were equally common. Among the most significant clusters, several appeared linked to common viral pathogens in a later analysis.

In the case of this clone: Its antigen is not identified.

Germline CDR1 MNHNS, CDR2 SASEGT. The CDR3 totals 13 residues. V shed 3 bases and J 7 bases; nucleotides not matched to a gene: 3. Material: PBMCs. This sequence originates from a human donor in good health. The V and J genes are TRBV6-1 and TRBJ1-1, with 9 bases fitting TRBD1. As DNA, the CDR3 is TGTGCCAGCAGTGAGAACAGGGGGCGTGAAGCTTTCTTT. This codes for CASSENRGREAFF.